Listed here are 30 T cell receptor beta chains from one sample, sequenced in a study of somatic mutations in cytotoxic T cells in rheumatoid arthritis. The data were produced by immunoSEQ multiplex PCR, yet TCRdb's version contains in-frame clones alone and is incomplete. The data hold 13,000 or so clones, with roughly 82% observed a single time. Sample: CD8+ T cells sorted from blood. Every receptor here comes from an adult with rheumatoid arthritis.

The chain joins TRBV16 to TRBJ1-1; the D gene is possibly TRBD1 (6 bases). CDR1 is KGHSY and CDR2 is FQNENV in the germline V gene. This CDR3 contains 14 residues. The V gene lost 6 bases and the J gene lost 1 base, with 12 bases spanning the gap. In nucleotides, the CDR3 is TGTGCCAGCAGTCAAACAGGGCGGAACACTGAAGCTTTCTTT. Its protein is CASSQTGRNTEAFF. The full variable domain, completed using reference TRBV16 and TRBJ1-1, is GEEVAQTPKHLVRGEGQKAKLYCAPIKGHSYVFWYQQVLKNEFKFLISFQNENVFDETGMPKERFSAKCLPNSPCSLEIQATKLEDSAVYFCASSQTGRNTEAFFGQGTRLTVV.

J is TRBJ1-2 and V is TRBV28; 12 bases align to TRBD1. The CDR3 runs to 17 residues. Germline V gives CDR1 MDHEN, CDR2 SYDVKM. Germline trimming cut 6 bases from V and 6 bases from J; bases unmatched to any gene: 14. The CDR3 spells CASSSLGTGGAGHGYTF. CDR3 nucleotide sequence: TGTGCCAGCAGCTCCTTGGGGACAGGGGGCGCGGGACATGGCTACACCTTC.

The chain joins TRBV13 to TRBJ2-7; TRBD1 matches 7 bases. Germline trimming cut 5 bases from V and 5 bases from J; bases unmatched to any gene: 6. The CDR3 spans 13 residues. Per germline, CDR1 PRHDT and CDR2 FYEKMQ (reference sequence). This CDR3 reads CASSTDRDHEQYF. The CDR3 nucleotides read TGTGCCAGCAGCACAGACAGGGACCACGAGCAGTACTTC. Supplemented by reference TRBV13 and TRBJ2-7, the full variable domain reads AAGVIQSPRHLIKEKRETATLKCYPIPRHDTVYWYQQGPGQDPQFLISFYEKMQSDKGSIPDRFSAQQFSDYHSELNMSSLELGDSALYFCASSTDRDHEQYFGPGTRLTVT.

This chain connects TRBV29-1 to TRBJ1-2; no firm D call. There are 10 residues in the CDR3. Between the trimmed V and J ends, which lost 4 bases and 6 bases, there was a span of 6 bases. Germline values: CDR1 SQVTM, CDR2 ANQGSEA. This chain's CDR3 is CSVVDDGYTF. The CDR3 coding sequence is TGCAGCGTTGTAGACGATGGCTACACCTTC.

This clone has only one observation. This chain uses TRBV4-1 with TRBJ1-2; D uncertain. This CDR3 is built from 14 residues. Germline V lookup: CDR1 MGHRA, CDR2 YSYEKL. Trimming left V 0 bases short and J 3 bases short, with 8 bases between. In nucleotides, the CDR3 is TGCGCCAGCAGCCAAGATCTTGCAGACTATGGCTACACCTTC. As protein: CASSQDLADYGYTF.

The chain uses TRBV7-8 and TRBJ2-1, with TRBD2 matching over 8 bases. Germline-derived CDR1 and CDR2 are SGHVS and FQNEAQ. After removal of 1 base from V and 2 bases from J, the junction contained 4 bases not matched to a gene. This CDR3 region has 16 residues. CDR3 bases: TGTGCCAGCAGCTTAGAAGAGCGGGAGACCTACAATGAGCAGTTCTTC. It is translated as CASSLEERETYNEQFF. The whole variable domain, filled in from reference TRBV7-8 and TRBJ2-1, reads GAGVSQSPRYKVAKRGQDVALRCDPISGHVSLFWYQQALGQGPEFLTYFQNEAQLDKSGLPSDRFFAERPEGSVSTLKIQRTQQEDSAVYLCASSLEERETYNEQFFGPGTRLTVL.

This chain joins TRBV7-9 and TRBJ1-2; TRBD1 agrees at 7 bases. The CDR3 length is 13 residues. With 5 bases clipped from V and 8 bases from J, the junction kept 8 bases outside the gene matches. Per the germline V gene, CDR1 is SEHNR and CDR2 is FQNEAQ (reference sequence). Here the CDR3 reads CASSPGTVGGYTF. The CDR3 nucleotides read TGTGCCAGCAGCCCCGGGACAGTCGGAGGCTACACCTTC.

The V gene is TRBV5-5, the J gene TRBJ2-2; D is undetermined. CDR3 size: 18 residues. Germline-derived CDR1 and CDR2 are SGHKS and YYEKEE (reference sequence). V lost 1 base and J lost 0, with 16 bases in between. In nucleotides, the CDR3 is TGTGCCAGCAGCTTGACCGTTTTCTACAGTGCGAACACCGGGGAGCTGTTTTTT. Translating gives CASSLTVFYSANTGELFF.

The V gene is TRBV29-1, the J gene TRBJ2-3, with D tentatively TRBD1 or TRBD2 (6 bases each). This CDR3 is built from 15 residues. From germline, CDR1 is SQVTM and CDR2 ANQGSEA. Trimming cost V 1 base and J 4 bases, with 15 bases left between them. The CDR3 protein is CSVEGRGGRPDTQYF. As DNA, the CDR3 is TGCAGCGTTGAAGGGCGTGGGGGGCGGCCAGATACGCAGTATTTT.

This chain joins TRBV30 and TRBJ1-2, with 7 bases aligning to TRBD1. There are 11 residues in the CDR3. V trimming: 8 bases; J trimming: 6 bases; junction bases outside the gene matches: 6. Germline V gene data show CDR1 as GTSNPN and CDR2 as SVGIG (reference sequence). The CDR3 here is CAHTTGDGYTF. The CDR3 DNA reads as TGTGCCCATACCACAGGGGATGGCTACACCTTC.

This rearrangement joins TRBV27 to TRBJ1-5; 9 bases agree with TRBD1. Losses at the gene ends were 6 bases for V and 1 base for J; bases not matched to a gene: 4. The CDR3 runs 15 residues. Per germline, CDR1 MNHEY and CDR2 SMNVEV (reference sequence). The CDR3 nucleotides read TGTGCCAGCAGAGCCGGACAGGGGAGCAATCAGCCCCAGCATTTT. The encoded protein is CASRAGQGSNQPQHF.

This sequence joins TRBV19 and TRBJ2-2; unclear D gene. Germline-derived CDR1 and CDR2 are LNHDA and SQIVND (reference sequence). V was trimmed by 7 bases and J by 3 bases, leaving 21 bases between them. The CDR3 has 17 amino acids. The CDR3 here is CASTPLLGSWDTGELFF. The CDR3, as DNA: TGTGCCAGTACTCCCCTTTTGGGATCCTGGGACACCGGGGAGCTGTTTTTT.

This clone was detected only a few times. The rearrangement uses TRBV6-1 and TRBJ1-3; D is undetermined. The V end was cut by 8 bases, the J end by 2 bases, with 13 bases between. CDR1 and CDR2 (germline): MNHNS, SASEGT. The CDR3 extends over 14 amino acids. The CDR3 sequence: CASAVEVTGNTIYF. The CDR3 DNA is TGTGCCAGCGCAGTGGAGGTGACTGGAAACACCATATATTTT.

The chain combines TRBV4-1 with TRBJ2-5; weak D call: TRBD1 (6 bases). The DNA end is a closer match to TRBJ2-7, so the J assignment may be wrong. The CDR3 runs to 14 residues. The germline CDR1 and CDR2 sequences are MGHRA and YSYEKL. CDR3 loop: CASSFRDTTYEQYF. Written as DNA, the CDR3 is TGCGCCAGCAGCTTCCGGGACACCACCTACGAGCAGTACTTC.

The chain carries TRBV7-3 and TRBJ2-3; D perhaps matches TRBD2 (5 bases). Germline V CDR1 and CDR2: SGHTA, FQGTGA. The CDR3 sequence is 13 residues long. Trimming removed 5 bases at V and 6 bases at J, with 12 bases between. CDR3 sequence (DNA): TGTGCCAGCAGCCCAGGCGGGTCGGATACGCAGTATTTT. Its protein product is CASSPGGSDTQYF.

The chain combines TRBV5-1 with TRBJ2-7, with D possibly being TRBD1 (6 bases). The CDR3 is made up of 15 amino acids. V lost 4 bases and J 3 bases, leaving 17 bases between the germline ends. The germline V gene has CDR1 SGHRS and CDR2 YFSETQ. The CDR3 sequence: CASSLAADSNYEQYF. As DNA, the CDR3 is TGCGCCAGCAGCCTCGCCGCGGACAGCAACTACGAGCAGTACTTC.

The genes are TRBV28 and TRBJ1-5; no clear D gene. The CDR3 runs to 15 residues. The V end lost 3 bases, the J end lost 0 bases, and 9 bases lay between the germline ends. Germline lookup yields CDR1 MDHEN and CDR2 SYDVKM. CDR3 sequence (DNA): TGTGCCAGCAGTTTTGGTTGGAATAGCAATCAGCCCCAGCATTTT. Encoded protein: CASSFGWNSNQPQHF.

V and J are TRBV11-3 and TRBJ1-1, with D hard to call. Germline V gives CDR1 SGHNT, CDR2 YENEEA. This CDR3 contains 12 residues. Trimming pared 8 bases from V and 2 bases from J, leaving 9 bases between. CDR3 sequence reads: CASSWGNTEAFF. CDR3 DNA: TGTGCCAGCTCTTGGGGTAACACTGAAGCTTTCTTT.

The chain joins TRBV25-1 to TRBJ1-4; tentative D call: TRBD1 (5 bases). This CDR3 has 14 amino acids. The V end lost 4 bases, the J end lost 5 bases, and 11 bases lay between the germline ends. From germline, CDR1 is MGHDK and CDR2 SYGVNS. The CDR3 is CASSGGRANEKLFF. CDR3 DNA: TGTGCCAGCAGTGGAGGCAGGGCCAATGAAAAACTGTTTTTT.

The V gene is TRBV28, the J gene TRBJ1-4; 8 nucleotides line up with TRBD1. V lost 2 bases, J lost 8 bases, and 4 bases stayed unmatched. Germline V lookup: CDR1 MDHEN, CDR2 SYDVKM. The CDR3 has 14 amino acids. The CDR3 nucleotides are TGTGCCAGCAGTTTAGCAGGGGGCTACGAAAAACTGTTTTTT. It yields the protein CASSLAGGYEKLFF.

The chain uses TRBV7-9 and TRBJ2-5; no clear D gene. The germline V gene encodes CDR1 SEHNR and CDR2 FQNEAQ (reference sequence). Trimming pared 6 bases from V and 5 bases from J, leaving 19 bases between. The CDR3 runs 15 residues. In nucleotides, the CDR3 is TGTGCCAGCAGTCGCCGTTCGTGGGTGGCGGAGACCCAGTACTTC. It codes for CASSRRSWVAETQYF.

V usage is TRBV2 and J usage is TRBJ1-5; D gene unclear. This CDR3 comprises 14 residues. Germline values: CDR1 SNHLY, CDR2 FYNNEI. Trimming shortened V by 4 bases and J by 7 bases, and 14 bases separated the two germline ends. In DNA form, the CDR3 reads TGTGCCAGCAGTGTGCGGCAAGGGAACCAGCCCCAGCATTTT. Its protein is CASSVRQGNQPQHF.

V and J are TRBV7-3 and TRBJ2-3; 14 nucleotides align to TRBD2. Germline V gene sequence: CDR1 SGHTA, CDR2 FQGTGA. The V gene end was trimmed by 5 bases and the J gene end by 6 bases; junction bases not matched to a gene: 7. This CDR3 region has 16 residues. The CDR3, as DNA: TGTGCCAGCAGCGCCAGACTAGCGGGAGGGGGGGATACGCAGTATTTT. It specifies CASSARLAGGGDTQYF.

J is TRBJ2-1 and V is TRBV10-3, with 8 bases aligning to TRBD2. This CDR3 region has 15 residues. Germline assignment: CDR1 ENHRY and CDR2 SYGVKD. V gave up 2 bases and J gave up 4 bases; unmatched junction bases: 4. As DNA, the CDR3 is TGTGCCATCAGTGAGCCGGGACTAGGTTACAATGAGCAGTTCTTC. Encoded protein: CAISEPGLGYNEQFF.

The chain links TRBV19 to TRBJ1-4; no reliable D call. CDR1 is LNHDA and CDR2 is SQIVND in the germline V gene (reference sequence). CDR3 size: 14 residues. V shed 5 bases and J shed 8 bases, with 15 bases lying between them. The CDR3 loop reads CASSPRTGREKLFF. CDR3 bases: TGTGCCAGTAGTCCGCGGACGGGGAGGGAAAAACTGTTTTTT.

This chain joins TRBV5-4 and TRBJ2-2, with TRBD2 identical over 7 bases. CDR1 and CDR2 (germline): SGHNT, YYREEE (reference sequence). After removal of 1 base from V and 4 bases from J, the junction contained 4 bases not matched to a gene. The CDR3 has 15 residues. In DNA form, the CDR3 reads TGTGCCAGCAGCTTGAGTTGGGGGGGCACCGGGGAGCTGTTTTTT. It codes for CASSLSWGGTGELFF.

This chain joins TRBV29-1 and TRBJ1-3; D is undetermined. CDR1 is SQVTM, CDR2 ANQGSEA, per germline. Trimming took off 0 bases at V and 4 bases at J, with 13 bases between the two ends. The CDR3 has 15 amino acids. The CDR3 DNA reads TGCAGCGTTGAAGATGGGGAAGGCAGGGGAAACACCATATATTTT. It codes for CSVEDGEGRGNTIYF.

There are a few counts of this clone. The rearrangement joins TRBV7-8 to TRBJ1-2; perhaps TRBD1 as D (5 bases). The CDR3 sequence is 14 residues long. The V end lost 0 bases, the J end lost 4 bases, and 9 bases lay between the germline ends. CDR1 and CDR2 from the germline V gene are SGHVS and FQNEAQ. The DNA for the CDR3 is TGTGCCAGCAGCTTAGCGCAGGGTTCCTATGGCTACACCTTC. Its protein product is CASSLAQGSYGYTF.

In this sample, this clone turned up once. This chain links TRBV18 with TRBJ1-2; D remains ambiguous. CDR1 KGHSH and CDR2 LQKENI come from the germline V gene. V gave up 2 bases and J gave up 0 bases, with 7 bases separating them. The CDR3 loop spans 14 amino acids. The CDR3 sequence: CASSPVAANYGYTF. The CDR3 nucleotides are TGTGCCAGCTCACCAGTTGCAGCTAACTATGGCTACACCTTC.

The chain has TRBV4-1 and TRBJ1-1; D may be TRBD1 (6 bases). The length of the CDR3 is 16 residues. The ends were cut back, 4 bases at V and 1 base at J, with 16 bases in the middle. Germline values: CDR1 MGHRA, CDR2 YSYEKL. CDR3 region: CASSLGGRLGNTEAFF. The CDR3 nucleotides are TGCGCCAGCAGCCTGGGGGGGCGCCTCGGGAACACTGAAGCTTTCTTT.